This T cell receptor (beta chain) was captured in a study of blood T cell repertoires in COVID-19. For the study at large: The United States, Italy and Spain provided the acute and convalescent COVID-19 samples.

Original data processing: Amplification of reference gene primers was used by the study to estimate nucleated cell counts. The method was immunoSEQ multiplex PCR; TCRdb's version includes in-frame clones alone and lacks a portion of them. V, J and clone size are those of that table, while D and trimming were read from the DNA. The sample has tens of thousands of clones; roughly 80% are singletons. Per the germline V gene, CDR1 is SGDLS and CDR2 is YYNGEE. This CDR3 has 17 residues. V lost 3 bases, J lost 3 bases, and 9 bases stayed unmatched. This receptor was obtained from a woman aged 80 or over with active or convalescent COVID-19. The sequencing sample was made of peripheral blood. The chain uses TRBV9 and TRBJ2-1; 10 nucleotides agree with TRBD2. The CDR3 DNA reads TGTGCCAGCAGCGCCACCGGGACTAGCGTGGACTACAATGAGCAGTTCTTC. Protein sequence: CASSATGTSVDYNEQFF.